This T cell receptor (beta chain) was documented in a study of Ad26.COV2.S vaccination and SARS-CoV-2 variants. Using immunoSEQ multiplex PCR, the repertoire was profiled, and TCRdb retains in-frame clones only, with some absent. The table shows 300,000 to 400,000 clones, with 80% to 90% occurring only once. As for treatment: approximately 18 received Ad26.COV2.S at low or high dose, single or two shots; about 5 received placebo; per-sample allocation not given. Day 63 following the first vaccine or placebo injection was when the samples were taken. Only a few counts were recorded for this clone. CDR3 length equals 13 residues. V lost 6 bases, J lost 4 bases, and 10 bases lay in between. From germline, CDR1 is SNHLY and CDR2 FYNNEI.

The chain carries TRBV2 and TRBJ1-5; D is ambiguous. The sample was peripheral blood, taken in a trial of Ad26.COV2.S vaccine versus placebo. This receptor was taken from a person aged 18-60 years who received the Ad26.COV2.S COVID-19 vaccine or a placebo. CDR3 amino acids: CASSYMNNQPQHF. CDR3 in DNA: TGTGCCAGCAGCTACATGAATAATCAGCCCCAGCATTTT. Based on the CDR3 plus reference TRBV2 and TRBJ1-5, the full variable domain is EPEVTQTPSHQVTQMGQEVILRCVPISNHLYFYWYRQILGQKVEFLVSFYNNEISEKSEIFDDQFSVERPDGSNFTLKIRSTKLEDSAMYFCASSYMNNQPQHFGDGTRLSIL.